Below are 31 T cell receptor beta chains sequenced from a single sample in a study of blood T cells in healthy people across ages. Combining a sample-barcoded 5' primer with a J-beta primer mix, a second PCR ran for 7 to 11 cycles. Each CDR3 protein gets one entry after TCRdb re-called the 5' RACE reads with MiXCR. The table has around 2 million distinct CDR3 sequences, about 39% seen once. Specimen: blood. Receptors originate from a human donor in good health.

This clonotype turned up a few times. The J gene is TRBJ2-3, the V gene TRBV9; maybe TRBD2 (5 bases). Germline CDR1 SGDLS, CDR2 YYNGEE. The CDR3 has 15 amino acids. V gave up 0 bases and J gave up 2 bases, with 10 bases separating them. The CDR3 here is CASSVGGANTDTQYF. The CDR3 bases are TGTGCCAGCAGCGTAGGGGGAGCGAACACAGATACGCAGTATTTT. The full variable domain, with the rest looked up from reference TRBV9 and TRBJ2-3, is DSGVTQTPKHLITATGQRVTLRCSPRSGDLSVYWYQQSLDQGLQFLIQYYNGEERAKGNILERFSAQQFPDLHSELNLSSLELGDSALYFCASSVGGANTDTQYFGPGTRLTVL.

This clonotype was observed once. The J gene is TRBJ1-2, the V gene TRBV20-1, with TRBD1 matching over 7 bases. The CDR3 spans 15 residues. Germline lookup yields CDR1 DFQATT and CDR2 SNEGSKA (reference sequence). J gave up 8 bases and V 0 bases, and 12 bases lay outside the gene matches. Written as DNA, the CDR3 is TGCAGTGCTAGAGAATCCACAGGGGCCGTCGGGGGCTACACCTTC. It specifies CSARESTGAVGGYTF.

This clonotype has only a few counts. This chain uses TRBV28 with TRBJ1-4; no definite D call. The CDR3 sequence is 15 residues long. Deletions cut 1 base from V and 4 bases from J, with 10 bases between. Germline values: CDR1 MDHEN, CDR2 SYDVKM. CDR3 bases: TGTGCCAGCAGTTTATTCCGACAAGATAATGAAAAACTGTTTTTT. Translated, it gives CASSLFRQDNEKLFF.

The V call is TRBV19, the J call TRBJ2-1; unclear D gene. Trimming took off 6 bases at V and 2 bases at J, with 11 bases between the two ends. The CDR3 extends over 14 amino acids. The germline CDR1 and CDR2 sequences are LNHDA and SQIVND (reference sequence). In DNA, the CDR3 is TGTGCCAGTAGGGGTGTGGGGACCTACAATGAGCAGTTCTTC. Encoded protein: CASRGVGTYNEQFF. Variable domain in full (rest from reference TRBV19 and TRBJ2-1): DGGITQSPKYLFRKEGQNVTLSCEQNLNHDAMYWYRQDPGQGLRLIYYSQIVNDFQKGDIAEGYSVSREKKESFPLTVTSAQKNPTAFYLCASRGVGTYNEQFFGPGTRLTVL.

The chain uses TRBV9 and TRBJ2-3; D gene unclear. The CDR3 consists of 14 residues. Per the germline V gene, CDR1 is SGDLS and CDR2 is YYNGEE. Trimming left V 2 bases short and J 2 bases short, with 9 bases between. This CDR3 is CASSVQSSTDTQYF. The CDR3 DNA follows: TGTGCCAGCAGCGTTCAATCTTCCACAGATACGCAGTATTTT.

The rearrangement links TRBV12-5 to TRBJ2-7, with D perhaps TRBD2 (5 bases). The germline V gene encodes CDR1 LGHNT and CDR2 FRNRAP. The length of the CDR3 is 13 residues. Between the trimmed V and J ends, which lost 6 bases and 2 bases, there was a span of 11 bases. CDR3 sequence (DNA): TGTGCTAGTGGCCCCGGGAACACCTACGAGCAGTACTTC. Amino acid sequence: CASGPGNTYEQYF.

The V call is TRBV6-2 or TRBV6-3, the J call TRBJ1-1; 9 nucleotides agree with TRBD1. This CDR3 contains 15 residues. V was clipped by 2 bases and J by 3 bases; unmatched bases: 4. Germline CDR1 and CDR2: MNHEY and SVGEGT. DNA for the CDR3: TGTGCCAGCAGTTACGGGACAGGGAGAGACACTGAAGCTTTCTTT. Its translation: CASSYGTGRDTEAFF.

The chain uses TRBV6-2 or TRBV6-3 and TRBJ1-5; D is ambiguous. V was shortened by 7 bases and J by 4 bases, with 14 bases between the two germline ends. Germline assignment: CDR1 MNHEY and CDR2 SVGEGT. The CDR3 totals 14 residues. The CDR3 DNA is TGTGCCAGCACCGGCCTCATAGGAAATCAGCCCCAGCATTTT. Translation gives CASTGLIGNQPQHF.

This clonotype occurred a few times. One end of the junction does not line up with germline, which may come from a read error. The chain joins TRBV12-3 or TRBV12-4 to TRBJ2-5; D possibly corresponds to TRBD2 (6 bases). The CDR3 is made up of 15 amino acids. CDR3 loop: CASSRGPGSQETLYF. CDR3 coding DNA: TGTGCCAGCAGTCGCGGCCCCGGGAGCCAAGAGACCCTGTACTTC.

This chain links TRBV29-1 with TRBJ1-2, with unresolved D. This CDR3 has 13 residues. Germline V gene sequence: CDR1 SQVTM, CDR2 ANQGSEA. Trimming shortened V by 7 bases and J by 4 bases, and 16 bases separated the two germline ends. CDR3 nucleotide sequence: TGCAGCGCCACCCCCATGCGCGGCTATGGCTACACCTTC. Residues: CSATPMRGYGYTF. The full variable domain, its missing parts supplied by reference TRBV29-1 and TRBJ1-2, is SAVISQKPSRDICQRGTSLTIQCQVDSQVTMMFWYRQQPGQSLTLIATANQGSEATYESGFVIDKFPISRPNLTFSTLTVSNMSPEDSSIYLCSATPMRGYGYTFGSGTRLTVV.

The rearrangement links TRBV5-1 to TRBJ2-7; 7 bases line up with TRBD2. V shed 2 bases, J shed 1 base, and the junction held 9 bases outside the gene matches. Germline-derived CDR1 and CDR2 are SGHRS and YFSETQ. The CDR3 has 16 residues. CDR3 sequence (DNA): TGCGCCAGCAGCTTAACATCGGCGGGGGTGTCCTACGAGCAGTACTTC. Its translation: CASSLTSAGVSYEQYF.

This clonotype was detected only a few times. The V gene is TRBV20-1, the J gene TRBJ2-5; D is unresolved. Germline V gives CDR1 DFQATT, CDR2 SNEGSKA (reference sequence). The CDR3 sequence is 13 residues long. V gave up 6 bases and J gave up 0 bases, with 11 bases separating them. In nucleotides, the CDR3 is TGCAGTGCCCGATTTGGGTACCAAGAGACCCAGTACTTC. Protein product: CSARFGYQETQYF.

There are many counts of this clonotype. The chain links TRBV28 to TRBJ1-2; D remains ambiguous. This CDR3 contains 13 residues. The germline gives CDR1 MDHEN, CDR2 SYDVKM. Trimming stripped 6 bases from V and 5 bases from J, with 13 bases between. CDR3 sequence (DNA): TGTGCCAGCAGCTTAGGGCGGCTATATGGCTACACCTTC. Its translation: CASSLGRLYGYTF.

J is TRBJ2-1 and V is TRBV2; D might be TRBD1 (9 bases). The CDR3 has 19 residues. Germline V gives CDR1 SNHLY, CDR2 FYNNEI. The V end was cut by 7 bases, the J end by 8 bases, with 33 bases between. CDR3 DNA sequence: TGTGCCAGCAACCCGGGAACAGGGGGCTTGGGACTAGGGATTGATGAGCAGTTCTTC. It translates to CASNPGTGGLGLGIDEQFF.

This clonotype turned up a few times. This chain connects TRBV5-1 to TRBJ2-7; 16 nucleotides agree with TRBD2. This CDR3 comprises 17 residues. Germline-derived CDR1 and CDR2 are SGHRS and YFSETQ. Trimming at V came to 4 bases and at J to 0 bases, leaving 4 bases not matched to a gene. DNA of the CDR3: TGCGCCAGCAGCCCGGGACTAGCGGGGGGGTACTCCTACGAGCAGTACTTC. Protein: CASSPGLAGGYSYEQYF.

The chain combines TRBV5-8 with TRBJ2-4, with D possibly called TRBD1 or TRBD2 (5 bases each). The CDR3 loop spans 15 amino acids. CDR1 and CDR2 from the germline V gene are SGHTS and YDEGEE. V lost 6 bases to trimming and J lost 1 base, with 14 bases between them. This CDR3 reads CASTREYYAKNIQYF. CDR3 DNA: TGTGCCAGCACCAGGGAGTACTATGCCAAAAACATTCAGTACTTC.

This clonotype has just a few counts. The rearrangement uses TRBV7-9 and TRBJ2-7; D perhaps matches TRBD1 (5 bases). Germline V gives CDR1 SEHNR, CDR2 FQNEAQ (reference sequence). V was cut by 5 bases and J by 7 bases, with 15 bases left in between. The CDR3 contains 13 residues. The CDR3 here is CASSHPTVLEQYF. CDR3 sequence (DNA): TGTGCCAGCAGCCACCCGACAGTTTTGGAGCAGTACTTC.

This clonotype was observed a few times. The V and J genes are TRBV5-1 and TRBJ2-4; D might be TRBD1 (5 bases). Gene TRBJ2-7 matches the end of the DNA better, so the J call may be wrong. The length of the CDR3 is 14 residues. The V gene's germline CDR1 is SGHRS and CDR2 YFSETQ. Here the CDR3 DNA reads TGCGCCAGCAGCTTGGTGGTAGGGGTAAACGAGCAGTACTTC. It specifies CASSLVVGVNEQYF.

Remarks on this clonotype: Because the CDR3 is missing its conserved closing phenylalanine or tryptophan, this is likely a read error. The chain couples TRBV14 to TRBJ1-2; unclear D gene. Trimming took off 0 bases at V and 4 bases at J, with 6 bases between the two ends. This CDR3 has 13 residues. Germline V gene sequence: CDR1 SGHDN, CDR2 FVKESK. CDR3 nucleotide sequence: TGTGCCAGCAGCCAAGAGGCAGCCTATGGCTACACCTGC. Its protein is CASSQEAAYGYTC.

The genes are TRBV7-2 and TRBJ2-1, with D possibly being TRBD2 (6 bases). In germline, CDR1 is SGHTA, CDR2 FQGNSA. CDR3 length: 15 residues. The germline V and J ends were trimmed by 1 base and 3 bases, with 10 bases remaining between them. The CDR3 here is CASSLGGVLYNEQFF. CDR3 sequence (DNA): TGTGCCAGCAGCTTAGGGGGGGTCCTCTACAATGAGCAGTTCTTC.

This clonotype was observed at least ten times. V and J are TRBV12-3 or TRBV12-4 and TRBJ2-7; D is unclear. The germline V and J ends were trimmed by 7 bases and 4 bases, with 20 bases remaining between them. The CDR3 is 15 amino acids. CDR3 sequence (DNA): TGTGCCAGCACTTTTGGTTGGGGTTCGCGGTACGAGCAGTACTTC. Protein: CASTFGWGSRYEQYF.

The gene calls are TRBV3-1 and TRBJ1-5; TRBD1 agrees at 9 bases. Unmatched junction bases numbered 10, after V lost 6 bases and J lost 4 bases. CDR1 LGHDT and CDR2 YNNKEL come from the germline V gene (reference sequence). The CDR3 extends over 16 amino acids. The CDR3 protein is CASRNPGTGKNQPQHF. CDR3 in DNA: TGTGCCAGCAGAAACCCTGGGACAGGGAAAAATCAGCCCCAGCATTTT.

On this clonotype: Likely a read error: the CDR3 ends without its conserved phenylalanine or tryptophan. The genes are TRBV20-1 and TRBJ2-1, with no clear D. The J call may be faulty, since TRBJ2-7 better matches the DNA end. Germline-derived CDR1 and CDR2 are DFQATT and SNEGSKA (reference sequence). The CDR3 is made up of 11 amino acids. CDR3 region: CSVKGLYEQYL. The CDR3 DNA reads as TGCAGTGTTAAGGGCTTATACGAGCAGTACCTC.

The chain recombines TRBV3-1 with TRBJ1-2, with TRBD1 as a possible D gene (5 bases). This CDR3 region has 13 residues. The V gene's germline CDR1 is LGHDT and CDR2 YNNKEL (reference sequence). V was clipped by 1 base and J by 7 bases, with 10 bases between them. The CDR3 sequence is CASSQAEGVGYTF. The DNA for the CDR3 is TGTGCCAGCAGCCAAGCGGAAGGGGTTGGCTACACCTTC.

This clonotype was seen more than once but under ten times. The gene calls are TRBV7-3 and TRBJ2-1, with 11 bases lining up with TRBD2. The V gene's germline CDR1 is SGHTA and CDR2 FQGTGA. The CDR3 loop spans 17 amino acids. V shed 5 bases and J 2 bases; nucleotides not matched to a gene: 8. The CDR3 coding sequence is TGTGCCAGCAGCGCCCTTAGCGGGGGGGGTCCCTACAATGAGCAGTTCTTC. This sequence encodes CASSALSGGGPYNEQFF. The whole variable domain, remainder taken from reference TRBV7-3 and TRBJ2-1, is GAGVSQTPSNKVTEKGKYVELRCDPISGHTALYWYRQSLGQGPEFLIYFQGTGAADDSGLPNDRFFAVRPEGSVSTLKIQRTERGDSAVYLCASSALSGGGPYNEQFFGPGTRLTVL.

This clonotype has just a few counts. V and J are TRBV20-1 and TRBJ2-3; D may be TRBD2 (7 bases). The CDR3 has 13 amino acids. The germline V gene encodes CDR1 DFQATT and CDR2 SNEGSKA (reference sequence). The germline V and J ends were trimmed by 8 bases and 5 bases, with 17 bases remaining between them. As DNA, the CDR3 is TGCAGTACAATCCGGGGGGCAAGAGATACGCAGTATTTT. As protein: CSTIRGARDTQYF.

In DNA form, the CDR3 reads TGTGCCAGCAGCCCCCCGGGCCTAGCGGGGGGACGGTACGAGCAGTACTTC. Protein: CASSPPGLAGGRYEQYF. The gene calls are TRBV7-2 and TRBJ2-4; TRBD2 matches 11 bases. The J call may be wrong; the DNA end is better matched by TRBJ2-7. This CDR3 spans 17 amino acids. Germline V gene lookup returns CDR1 SGHTA and CDR2 FQGNSA.

The chain uses TRBV6-1 and TRBJ1-4, with D possibly matching TRBD1 (6 bases). From germline, CDR1 is MNHNS and CDR2 SASEGT. Trimming removed 7 bases from V and 5 bases from J, with 17 bases in between. CDR3 length: 15 amino acids. CDR3 in DNA: TGTGCCAGCACTGAGAACCGGGGGCCGAATGAAAAACTGTTTTTT. Amino acids: CASTENRGPNEKLFF.

With respect to this clonotype: At one boundary the junction diverges from the germline segment, which might be a read error. The rearrangement links TRBV11-2 to TRBJ2-1, with D tentatively TRBD2 (5 bases). Germline V gene lookup returns CDR1 SGHAT and CDR2 FQNNGV. This CDR3 spans 13 amino acids. The CDR3 bases are TGTGCCGGCAGCCCCCGGAGGTACAATGAGCAGTTCTTC. It yields the protein CAGSPRRYNEQFF.

The chain employs TRBV7-9 and TRBJ2-4; D is perhaps TRBD1 (6 bases). The CDR3 has 15 residues. Germline assignment: CDR1 SEHNR and CDR2 FQNEAQ (reference sequence). V was trimmed by 5 bases and J by 4 bases, leaving 15 bases between them. CDR3 DNA sequence: TGTGCCAGCAGCCTGAATACAGGGCTGAAAAACATTCAGTACTTC. Its translation is CASSLNTGLKNIQYF. The full variable domain, completed using reference TRBV7-9 and TRBJ2-4, is DTGVSQNPRHKITKRGQNVTFRCDPISEHNRLYWYRQTLGQGPEFLTYFQNEAQLEKSRLLSDRFSAERPKGSFSTLEIQRTEQGDSAMYLCASSLNTGLKNIQYFGAGTRLSVL.

V and J are TRBV7-9 and TRBJ1-2; D perhaps matches TRBD1 (5 bases). Trimming removed 1 base from V and 3 bases from J, with 18 bases in between. Germline CDR1 is SEHNR and CDR2 is FQNEAQ (reference sequence). The CDR3 is 17 residues long. Here the CDR3 DNA reads TGTGCCAGCAGCTTAGGAGGGGACTACATAGGGGACTATGGCTACACCTTC. Its protein is CASSLGGDYIGDYGYTF.